Presented here are 13 T cell receptor beta chains from one specimen sequenced in a study of cytomegalovirus exposure and HLA in healthy donors. PCR was performed using 60 Vbeta and 13 Jbeta primers. TCRdb's copy holds only in-frame clones and misses some; the assay was immunoSEQ multiplex PCR. The sample includes 150,000 to 200,000 clones, roughly 84% of them seen just once. Sample: PBMCs. Source of these receptors: a boy aged 5-17 years in good health and CMV-seronegative.

J is TRBJ1-6 and V is TRBV11-2; possible D gene TRBD1, 6 bases. The CDR3 runs to 14 residues. The germline V and J ends were trimmed by 2 bases and 7 bases, with 9 bases remaining between them. In germline, CDR1 is SGHAT, CDR2 FQNNGV. This chain's CDR3 is CASSLLQGNSPLHF. The CDR3 DNA follows: TGTGCCAGCAGCTTACTGCAGGGGAATTCACCCCTCCACTTT.

The chain recombines TRBV5-4 with TRBJ2-7; TRBD2 agrees at 7 bases. CDR1 and CDR2 (germline): SGHNT, YYREEE (reference sequence). There are 16 residues in the CDR3. V shed 0 bases and J 2 bases; nucleotides not matched to a gene: 8. The chain's CDR3 is CASSLAQGSGAYEQYF. The CDR3 DNA reads as TGTGCCAGCAGCTTGGCCCAAGGGAGCGGGGCCTACGAGCAGTACTTC.

This chain links TRBV5-1 with TRBJ2-3, with a possible D match to TRBD2 (5 bases). Germline-derived CDR1 and CDR2 are SGHRS and YFSETQ. The CDR3 contains 16 residues. V was shortened by 2 bases and J by 2 bases, with 15 bases between the two germline ends. CDR3 region: CASSFAAVLNTDTQYF. In DNA, the CDR3 is TGCGCCAGCAGCTTCGCAGCGGTGCTAAACACAGATACGCAGTATTTT. Full variable domain (missing parts from reference TRBV5-1 and TRBJ2-3): KAGVTQTPRYLIKTRGQQVTLSCSPISGHRSVSWYQQTPGQGLQFLFEYFSETQRNKGNFPGRFSGRQFSNSRSEMNVSTLELGDSALYLCASSFAAVLNTDTQYFGPGTRLTVL.

This sequence joins TRBV15 and TRBJ2-7; 8 bases are a match to TRBD1. J lost 6 bases, V lost 0 bases, and 10 bases had no gene match. In germline, CDR1 is LNHNV, CDR2 YYDKDF (reference sequence). The CDR3 loop spans 16 amino acids. The CDR3 bases are TGTGCCACCAGCAGAGAACGACAGGGGATAGGCGGCGAGCAGTACTTC. Protein product: CATSRERQGIGGEQYF.

This clone came up once. The chain employs TRBV2 and TRBJ1-2, with D possibly being TRBD1 (6 bases). Trimming shortened V by 1 base and J by 0 bases, and 15 bases separated the two germline ends. Germline CDR1 SNHLY, CDR2 FYNNEI. The CDR3 is 17 amino acids. The DNA of the CDR3 is TGTGCCAGCAGTGAAGTCAGGACAGTCGCAGCTAACTATGGCTACACCTTC. Protein sequence: CASSEVRTVAANYGYTF.

The chain has TRBV11-2 and TRBJ2-3, with 10 bases fitting TRBD2. Per the germline V gene, CDR1 is SGHAT and CDR2 is FQNNGV. Trimming at V came to 6 bases and at J to 6 bases, leaving 9 bases not matched to a gene. The CDR3 extends over 15 amino acids. Here the CDR3 reads CASRKLAGGPDTQYF. CDR3 in DNA: TGTGCCAGCAGAAAATTAGCGGGGGGACCGGATACGCAGTATTTT.

This clone is a singleton in its sample. V is TRBV7-9 and J is TRBJ1-1; D perhaps matches TRBD1 (5 bases). The CDR3 totals 18 residues. CDR1 and CDR2 (germline): SEHNR, FQNEAQ (reference sequence). Trimming removed 5 bases from V and 2 bases from J, with 24 bases in between. CDR3 loop: CASSPPSQGSRSNTEAFF. CDR3 bases: TGTGCCAGCAGCCCACCGTCGCAGGGCTCTAGGTCCAACACTGAAGCTTTCTTT. The full variable domain, in which reference TRBV7-9 and TRBJ1-1 provide the parts outside the CDR3, is DTGVSQNPRHKITKRGQNVTFRCDPISEHNRLYWYRQTLGQGPEFLTYFQNEAQLEKSRLLSDRFSAERPKGSFSTLEIQRTEQGDSAMYLCASSPPSQGSRSNTEAFFGQGTRLTVV.

This clone was detected only once. The chain is built from TRBV28 and TRBJ1-1; TRBD1 matches 7 bases. The CDR3 loop spans 17 amino acids. V dropped 2 bases and J dropped 4; count of bases not matched to a gene: 13. In germline, CDR1 is MDHEN, CDR2 SYDVKM. CDR3 in DNA: TGTGCCAGCAGTTTACCGGGACAGTGGGTGCGTGGCACTGAAGCTTTCTTT. Amino acid sequence: CASSLPGQWVRGTEAFF.

The rearrangement joins TRBV7-9 to TRBJ2-7; possibly TRBD2 for D (5 bases). Per the germline V gene, CDR1 is SEHNR and CDR2 is FQNEAQ (reference sequence). The CDR3 contains 13 residues. V lost 4 bases and J 0 bases, leaving 7 bases between the germline ends. CDR3 loop: CASSWESSYEQYF. For the CDR3, the DNA is TGTGCCAGCAGCTGGGAGAGCTCCTACGAGCAGTACTTC. The variable domain in full, with the rest retrieved from reference TRBV7-9 and TRBJ2-7, is DTGVSQNPRHKITKRGQNVTFRCDPISEHNRLYWYRQTLGQGPEFLTYFQNEAQLEKSRLLSDRFSAERPKGSFSTLEIQRTEQGDSAMYLCASSWESSYEQYFGPGTRLTVT.

The rearrangement links TRBV28 to TRBJ1-2, with TRBD1 as a possible D gene (5 bases). This CDR3 comprises 15 residues. V lost 4 bases, J lost 2 bases, and 14 bases lay in between. Per germline, CDR1 MDHEN and CDR2 SYDVKM. The CDR3 loop is CASSSVPPGNYGYTF. As DNA, the CDR3 is TGTGCCAGCAGTTCCGTCCCGCCAGGGAACTATGGCTACACCTTC.

The rearrangement links TRBV6-5 to TRBJ2-2; 8 nucleotides agree with TRBD2. The CDR3 runs 14 residues. From germline, CDR1 is MNHEY and CDR2 SVGAGI. V shed 6 bases and J 9 bases; nucleotides not matched to a gene: 9. CDR3 region: CASRPGGTHRELFF. The DNA for the CDR3 is TGTGCCAGCAGACCGGGAGGGACCCACCGGGAGCTGTTTTTT.

This clone was observed a handful of times. The rearrangement links TRBV5-1 to TRBJ2-7; 10 bases line up with TRBD2. CDR3 size: 13 residues. The germline V gene encodes CDR1 SGHRS and CDR2 YFSETQ. The V and J ends lost 4 bases and 6 bases, in that order; junction bases with no gene match: 4. CDR3 nucleotides: TGCGCCAGCAGCGCCGGGACTAGCGTCGAGCAGTACTTC. Its translation: CASSAGTSVEQYF.

J is TRBJ1-2 and V is TRBV4-1; D gene unclear. Looked up from germline, CDR1 is MGHRA and CDR2 is YSYEKL. This CDR3 is built from 17 residues. V lost 0 bases and J lost 8, with 22 bases in between. CDR3 protein: CASSQDPQAPALQGYTF. CDR3 DNA sequence: TGCGCCAGCAGCCAAGATCCCCAGGCTCCAGCCCTACAGGGCTACACCTTC.